The rows below give T cell receptor beta chains drawn from one sample of a study of identical twins. Each CDR3 protein gets one entry after TCRdb re-called the 5' RACE reads with MiXCR. Of about 1.7 million distinct CDR3 sequences in the sample, about 32% are singletons; the top ten hold around 0.3%. Sequencing was performed on cord blood. The receptors shown here come from a newborn girl in good health. The CDR3 runs from the conserved cysteine through the conserved F or W. The D gene is left open where the match is weak. Only part of the rows carry a size: once, few, many, or a class if the clone is expanded.

few	TRBV6-5	TRBJ2-7	.	CASSYSGAPYEQYF	TGTGCCAGCAGTTACAGCGGCGCCCCCTACGAGCAGTACTTC
.	TRBV6-2/TRBV6-3	TRBJ2-1	TRBD2	CASSGPSGGPFNEQFF	TGTGCCAGCAGTGGACCTAGCGGGGGGCCGTTTAATGAGCAGTTCTTC
.	TRBV28	TRBJ2-7	TRBD1	CASRIGTGASTYEQYF	TGTGCCAGCAGAATAGGGACAGGGGCCTCAACCTACGAGCAGTACTTC
.	TRBV4-2	TRBJ2-7	.	CASSQDPGRSSYNEQYF	TGTGCCAGCAGCCAAGATCCAGGGCGGAGCTCCTACAATGAGCAGTACTTC
few	TRBV4-2	TRBJ1-5	.	CASSQGGQNQPQHF	TGTGCCAGCAGCCAAGGAGGACAGAATCAGCCCCAGCATTTT
.	TRBV7-2	TRBJ1-5	TRBD1	CASSFRGFLNQPQHF	TGTGCCAGCAGTTTCAGGGGGTTTCTCAATCAGCCCCAGCATTTT
few	TRBV29-1	TRBJ2-5	TRBD2	CSSRTSQETQYF	TGCAGCTCTAGGACTAGCCAAGAGACCCAGTACTTC
.	TRBV4-1	TRBJ2-7	TRBD2	CASRQDLGTSGYEQYF	TGCGCCAGCCGCCAAGATTTGGGGACTAGCGGCTACGAGCAGTACTTC
.	TRBV5-5	TRBJ1-5	TRBD1	CASSFRDRGFNQPQHF	TGTGCCAGCAGCTTCCGGGACAGGGGATTCAATCAGCCCCAGCATTTT
many	TRBV27	TRBJ2-5	.	CASSLSIRGRIETQYF	TGTGCCAGCAGTTTATCCATCCGGGGTCGGATAGAGACCCAGTACTTC
.	TRBV20-1	TRBJ2-4	.	CSARAGVLAKNIRYF	TGCAGTGCTAGAGCGGGGGTACTAGCCAAAAACATTCGGTACTTC
many	TRBV14	TRBJ1-2	.	CASSQAGLSYGYTF	TGTGCCAGCAGCCAAGCCGGATTAAGCTATGGCTACACCTTC
.	TRBV9	TRBJ2-1	.	CASSVTIQGYNEQFF	TGTGCCAGCAGCGTAACCATTCAAGGCTACAATGAGCAGTTCTTC
.	TRBV29-1	TRBJ2-1	.	CSGATAGEQFF	TGCAGCGGGGCTACAGCGGGTGAGCAGTTCTTC
few	TRBV6-5	TRBJ2-1	.	CASSYLEGEQFF	TGTGCCAGCAGTTACCTAGAGGGTGAGCAGTTCTTC
few	TRBV10-3	TRBJ2-7	.	CAISADRISYEQYF	TGTGCCATCAGTGCTGACAGGATATCCTACGAGCAGTACTTC
few	TRBV25-1	TRBJ2-7	TRBD1	CASSGAGGFYEQYF	TGTGCCAGCAGTGGGGCAGGGGGATTCTACGAGCAGTACTTC
.	TRBV20-1	TRBJ2-3	.	CSARKGASPDTQYF	TGCAGTGCTAGGAAAGGGGCTAGCCCAGATACGCAGTATTTT
.	TRBV20-1	TRBJ1-6	.	CSARMSKGNSPLHF	TGCAGTGCTAGAATGTCTAAGGGTAATTCACCCCTCCACTTT
.	TRBV21-1	TRBJ2-7	.	CASSKALRTETETSYEQYF	TGTGCCAGCAGCAAAGCGCTCAGGACTGAGACAGAGACCTCCTACGAGCAGTACTTC
few	TRBV12-5	TRBJ1-2	.	CASGLSRAYGYTF	TGTGCTAGTGGTTTATCCAGGGCCTATGGCTACACCTTC
.	TRBV7-2	TRBJ2-1	.	CASSSNAGRFNEQFF	TGTGCCAGCAGCTCAAACGCGGGACGCTTCAATGAGCAGTTCTTC
.	TRBV4-1	TRBJ1-1	.	CASSQPRQRDTEAFF	TGCGCCAGCAGCCAACCCCGACAGAGGGACACTGAAGCTTTCTTT
many	TRBV20-1	TRBJ1-2	TRBD1	CSARDRVYGYTF	TGCAGTGCAAGGGACAGGGTCTATGGCTACACCTTC
many	TRBV4-1	TRBJ2-7	.	CASSLTRAYEQYF	TGTGCCAGCAGCTTAACAAGGGCCTACGAGCAGTACTTC
.	TRBV27	TRBJ2-3	.	CASSFAPQDTQYF	TGTGCCAGCAGTTTTGCCCCGCAAGATACGCAGTATTTT
.	TRBV20-1	TRBJ2-1	.	CSESDRRNEQFF	TGCAGTGAAAGTGATCGGCGGAATGAGCAGTTCTTC
.	TRBV28	TRBJ1-5	TRBD1	CASSPPDRVNQPQHF	TGTGCCAGCAGTCCCCCAGACAGGGTCAATCAGCCCCAGCATTTT
few	TRBV7-2	TRBJ2-1	TRBD2	CASSLSRGRLDEQFF	TGTGCCAGCAGCTTATCTCGCGGGAGATTAGATGAGCAGTTCTTC